This T cell receptor beta chain derives from a study of T cells after posttransplantation cyclophosphamide. This CDR3 is 13 amino acids long. The ends were cut back, 6 bases at V and 5 bases at J, with 10 bases in the middle. CDR1 and CDR2 from the germline V gene are MNHEY and SMNVEV (reference sequence). Assay: immunoSEQ multiplex PCR; the TCRdb copy retains only in-frame clones and omits some. In the table there are some 22,000 clones, roughly 86% of which are singletons. About this clone itself: The antigen remains unidentified.

Whole-study results and caveats: Blood and skin or GI T cell repertoires showed limited TRB overlap. Recipient CMV seropositivity and CMV reactivation strongly tracked TRB clonality.

The chain employs TRBV27 and TRBJ1-4; possible D gene TRBD1, 6 bases. The receptor's source is a woman aged 60-70 years with a blood cancer, CMV-positive, and with a related stem cell donor. Sequencing was performed on PBMCs. This CDR3 is CASRRDTNEKLFF. The DNA for the CDR3 is TGTGCCAGCAGACGGGACACCAATGAAAAACTGTTTTTT.